There are many counts of the clone carrying this T cell receptor beta chain. Its antigen is undetermined. This CDR3 is built from 14 residues. The germline CDR1 and CDR2 sequences are SNHLY and FYNNEI. Trimming took 6 bases from V and 4 from J, leaving 16 bases between them. CDR3 regions of TCR beta were amplified from RNA transcripts. RT-PCR was first run with HTBI primers, then multiplex PCR in a second round. MiXCR, applied by TCRdb to the multiplex PCR reads, yields one record per CDR3 protein. The sample shows about 380,000 distinct CDR3 sequences, about 16% of them seen only once. This sample was taken from a study of Graves' ophthalmopathy and Graves' hyperthyroidism. Study-wide context: Peripheral blood collection took place at initial diagnosis, before any treatment.

Hyperthyroidism counted as stable given no ophthalmopathy within 18 months of follow-up. Study-wide results and limits: Detection in blood was also observed for most expanded thyroid clonotypes above 0.001 frequency.

This sequence originates from a woman under 30 with stable Graves' hyperthyroidism. The sequenced sample consisted of peripheral blood. The chain is built from TRBV2 and TRBJ2-7; D is possibly TRBD1 or TRBD2 (5 bases each). CDR3 nucleotides: TGTGCCAGCAGAAAGGGACCCTCTAGGTACGAGCAGTACTTC. This encodes CASRKGPSRYEQYF.